These 16 T cell receptor beta chains share one sample of origin, sequenced in a study of blood T cell repertoires in COVID-19. The data were produced by immunoSEQ multiplex PCR, yet TCRdb's version contains in-frame clones alone and is incomplete. The sample has around 300,000 clones; nearly 90% are singletons. Input material: peripheral blood. The receptors were sampled from a woman in her 40s with COVID-19, enrolled during active disease.

V is TRBV9 and J is TRBJ1-1; 7 positions match TRBD1. V shed 3 bases and J 4 bases; nucleotides not matched to a gene: 6. Germline assignment: CDR1 SGDLS and CDR2 YYNGEE. This CDR3 spans 14 amino acids. The CDR3 region is CASSGDRVATEAFF. The DNA of the CDR3 is TGTGCCAGCAGCGGCGACAGGGTTGCCACTGAAGCTTTCTTT.

The genes are TRBV7-2 and TRBJ2-2; 11 bases are a match to TRBD1. The CDR3 loop spans 16 amino acids. The V gene end was trimmed by 4 bases and the J gene end by 3 bases; junction bases not matched to a gene: 4. Germline CDR1 and CDR2: SGHTA and FQGNSA. CDR3 DNA sequence: TGTGCCAGCAGCTCTCGGACAGGGGGCCACACCGGGGAGCTGTTTTTT. As protein: CASSSRTGGHTGELFF.

This clone was detected only once. The rearrangement uses TRBV27 and TRBJ2-7, with a possible D match to TRBD2 (5 bases). This CDR3 contains 13 residues. V lost 10 bases, J lost 2 bases, and 15 bases lay in between. The germline V gene encodes CDR1 MNHEY and CDR2 SMNVEV (reference sequence). The CDR3: CATPGSRAYEQYF. CDR3 DNA sequence: TGTGCCACCCCGGGATCTAGGGCCTACGAGCAGTACTTC.

The genes are TRBV30 and TRBJ1-2, with 9 positions matching TRBD1. The CDR3 runs 13 residues. The trim removed 6 bases at V and 6 bases at J, leaving 8 bases unmatched. Germline assignment: CDR1 GTSNPN and CDR2 SVGIG (reference sequence). CDR3: CACHLGQGDGYTF. CDR3 DNA sequence: TGTGCCTGTCATCTGGGACAGGGTGATGGCTACACCTTC.

The genes are TRBV5-1 and TRBJ2-5; 7 bases are a match to TRBD1. Germline V gene sequence: CDR1 SGHRS, CDR2 YFSETQ. Trimming cost V 0 bases and J 8 bases; bases outside gene matches: 13. The CDR3 length is 16 residues. The CDR3 DNA sequence: TGCGCCAGCAGCTTGGAACCTACAGGGGTCCAGGGAACCCAGTACTTC. It is translated as CASSLEPTGVQGTQYF.

This rearrangement joins TRBV30 to TRBJ2-1; weak D call: TRBD1 (5 bases). V lost 7 bases and J lost 0, with 16 bases in between. The germline V gene has CDR1 GTSNPN and CDR2 SVGIG (reference sequence). CDR3 length: 15 amino acids. CDR3 loop: CALCWGGASYNEQFF. CDR3 sequence (DNA): TGTGCCTTGTGCTGGGGCGGAGCCTCCTACAATGAGCAGTTCTTC. Supplemented by reference TRBV30 and TRBJ2-1, the full variable domain reads SQTIHQWPATLVQPVGSPLSLECTVEGTSNPNLYWYRQAAGRGLQLLFYSVGIGQISSEVPQNLSASRPQDRQFILSSKKLLLSDSGFYLCALCWGGASYNEQFFGPGTRLTVL.

Written as DNA, the CDR3 is TGTGCCAGCAGGACGTACAGGGCTGAAGCTTTCTTT. Protein product: CASRTYRAEAFF. The chain combines TRBV27 with TRBJ1-1; weak D call: TRBD1 (6 bases). Germline V gene data show CDR1 as MNHEY and CDR2 as SMNVEV (reference sequence). The CDR3 extends over 12 amino acids. The ends were cut back, 6 bases at V and 6 bases at J, with 11 bases in the middle.

The DNA for the CDR3 is TGTGCCAGCAGTTACTTGGGCGTCAACACTGAAGCTTTCTTT. Translated: CASSYLGVNTEAFF. J is TRBJ1-1 and V is TRBV6-6; D is ambiguous. Trimming stripped 1 base from V and 2 bases from J, with 8 bases between. CDR1 and CDR2 from the germline V gene are MNHNY and SVGAGI (reference sequence). CDR3 length equals 14 residues.

To note about this clone: At the DNA level, this CDR3 is encoded by other sequences in the same sample as well. V and J are TRBV7-3 and TRBJ2-1, with 10 bases lining up with TRBD2. The CDR3 covers 15 residues. Germline CDR1 reads SGHTA; CDR2 reads FQGTGA. J was trimmed by 4 bases and V by 5 bases; bases with no gene match: 5. The CDR3 DNA reads as TGTGCCAGCAGCCCCCTAGCGGGAGATTACAATGAGCAGTTCTTC. As protein: CASSPLAGDYNEQFF.

This clone showed up just once. The J gene is TRBJ2-7, the V gene TRBV4-3; D is perhaps TRBD1 (5 bases). V lost 4 bases, J lost 0 bases, and 10 bases lay in between. CDR1 is LGHNA and CDR2 is YSLEER in the germline V gene. The CDR3 consists of 14 residues. The CDR3 sequence: CASSRTSASYEQYF. CDR3 DNA sequence: TGCGCCAGCAGCCGGACAAGCGCCTCCTACGAGCAGTACTTC.

The J gene is TRBJ1-6, the V gene TRBV14; D perhaps matches TRBD1 (5 bases). The CDR3 extends over 16 amino acids. Deletions cut 1 base from V and 3 bases from J, with 10 bases between. The germline V gene has CDR1 SGHDN and CDR2 FVKESK. The CDR3 here is CASSQVQGRYNSPLHF. DNA for the CDR3: TGTGCCAGCAGCCAAGTCCAGGGTCGCTATAATTCACCCCTCCACTTT.

The genes are TRBV15 and TRBJ1-5; 10 positions agree with TRBD1. This CDR3 has 14 amino acids. The V and J ends lost 8 bases and 4 bases, in that order; junction bases with no gene match: 5. Germline assignment: CDR1 LNHNV and CDR2 YYDKDF (reference sequence). CDR3 nucleotide sequence: TGTGCCACCCGGGGGACAGGGGATAATCAGCCCCAGCATTTT. It yields the protein CATRGTGDNQPQHF. The whole variable domain, filled in from reference TRBV15 and TRBJ1-5, reads DAMVIQNPRYQVTQFGKPVTLSCSQTLNHNVMYWYQQKSSQAPKLLFHYYDKDFNNEADTPDNFQSRRPNTSFCFLDIRSPGLGDTAMYLCATRGTGDNQPQHFGDGTRLSIL.

This clone was observed a few times. The chain joins TRBV19 to TRBJ1-5; TRBD1 aligns across 11 bases. V lost 8 bases, J lost 6 bases, and 3 bases stayed unmatched. The CDR3 is 13 amino acids. Germline loops: CDR1 LNHDA, CDR2 SQIVND (reference sequence). In nucleotides, the CDR3 is TGTGCCAGTGGGGGACAGGGGGTTCAGCCCCAGCATTTT. Residues: CASGGQGVQPQHF.

This CDR3 reads CASSLTGTRLEQFF. The DNA of the CDR3 is TGTGCCAGCAGCTTAACGGGGACTAGGCTTGAGCAGTTCTTC. The V and J genes are TRBV7-3 and TRBJ2-1, with TRBD2 matching 8 bases. This CDR3 comprises 14 residues. Germline trimming cut 0 bases from V and 9 bases from J; bases unmatched to any gene: 4. Germline V gene sequence: CDR1 SGHTA, CDR2 FQGTGA.

This clone was recorded only once. The V and J genes are TRBV11-3 and TRBJ2-7, with 9 bases that match TRBD1. CDR1 and CDR2 (germline): SGHNT, YENEEA. This CDR3 spans 14 amino acids. V dropped 4 bases and J dropped 1; count of bases not matched to a gene: 2. The CDR3 reads CASSWGTGSYEQYF. The CDR3 nucleotides read TGTGCCAGCAGCTGGGGGACAGGGTCCTACGAGCAGTACTTC.

About this clone: Other nucleotide sequences in the sample specify the same CDR3. This CDR3 is CASSLSGNSPLHF. The CDR3, as DNA: TGTGCCAGCAGCTTATCGGGTAATTCACCCCTCCACTTT. The V call is TRBV7-2, the J call TRBJ1-6, with unresolved D. The CDR3 extends over 13 amino acids. The V and J ends lost 2 bases and 6 bases respectively, with 5 bases between them. Germline CDR1 SGHTA, CDR2 FQGNSA.